Below, one TCR beta chain is given with its context. This table comes from immunoSEQ multiplex PCR, and its TCRdb copy is limited to in-frame clones, with some not included. Of some 130,000 clones detected, 80% to 90% appear once; the ten largest clones hold approximately 2.3%. V was shortened by 8 bases and J by 1 base, with 12 bases between the two germline ends. The length of the CDR3 is 13 residues. CDR1 is LNHDA, CDR2 SQIVND, per germline (reference sequence). This record belongs to a study of blood T cell repertoires in COVID-19. Background on the study: Collection of acute and convalescent COVID-19 samples took place in the United States, Italy and Spain. PBMCs, B-cell-depleted T cells, or T cells were the source of the cDNA or gDNA that made up the material.

Participant age was roughly 18 to 95 years, and participants resided in roughly 25 US areas. Recovery among Cohort 3 donors was established by two negative PCRs, clearance, or symptom resolution. Sequencing was done on a sample of PBMCs or T cells enriched from blood (not recorded which). The receptor comes from a woman aged 45 to 65 who had recovered from COVID-19. The chain carries TRBV19 and TRBJ2-7; possible D gene TRBD2, 5 bases. The CDR3, as DNA: TGTGCCAGTCGGTGGACTGTGTCCTACGAGCAGTACTTC. Protein sequence: CASRWTVSYEQYF.